Shown below are 6 T cell receptor beta chains from a single sample sequenced in a study of T-cell memory formation after mild COVID-19. Each CDR3 protein is one row after TCRdb ran MiXCR on the 5' RACE reads. The sample lists fewer than 350,000 distinct CDR3 sequences, around a sixth occurring once. Sequencing used PBMCs or a T cell subset sorted from them (not recorded which). Receptors were obtained from a man aged 18 to 35 who had mild COVID-19 (a few samples of this study predate the infection). Cell type and time point are not known.

This clonotype was detected many times. The chain is built from TRBV5-1 and TRBJ2-3; 9 bases are shared with TRBD1. Germline V gene lookup returns CDR1 SGHRS and CDR2 YFSETQ. Germline trimming cut 4 bases from V and 3 bases from J; bases unmatched to any gene: 6. The CDR3 covers 15 residues. CDR3 sequence: CASSMGQGLTDTQYF. In DNA, the CDR3 is TGCGCCAGCAGCATGGGACAGGGATTAACAGATACGCAGTATTTT.

This clonotype was detected many times. This sequence joins TRBV7-9 and TRBJ2-2; D uncertain. Looked up from germline, CDR1 is SEHNR and CDR2 is FQNEAQ (reference sequence). This CDR3 contains 13 residues. The V end was cut by 7 bases, the J end by 1 base, with 7 bases between. The CDR3 sequence: CASNLWNTGELFF. CDR3 DNA: TGTGCCAGCAACCTTTGGAACACCGGGGAGCTGTTTTTT. The whole variable domain, remainder taken from reference TRBV7-9 and TRBJ2-2, is DTGVSQNPRHKITKRGQNVTFRCDPISEHNRLYWYRQTLGQGPEFLTYFQNEAQLEKSRLLSDRFSAERPKGSFSTLEIQRTEQGDSAMYLCASNLWNTGELFFGEGSRLTVL.

The sample holds a few counts of this clonotype. V gene TRBV12-3 or TRBV12-4 combines with J gene TRBJ2-5, with D tentatively TRBD1 (5 bases). There are 14 residues in the CDR3. V lost 2 bases and J 1 base, leaving 8 bases between the germline ends. The CDR3 here is CASSLLGVQETQYF. The CDR3 coding sequence is TGTGCCAGCAGTTTATTAGGGGTCCAAGAGACCCAGTACTTC.

Many counts were recorded for this clonotype. The chain joins TRBV7-6 to TRBJ2-5, with 7 bases identical to TRBD2. The CDR3 covers 13 residues. The germline V gene has CDR1 SGHVS and CDR2 FNYEAQ. In DNA, the CDR3 is TGTGCGAGCGGGAACGGCGGGGCAGAGACCCAGTACTTC. Protein product: CASGNGGAETQYF.

V usage is TRBV10-3 and J usage is TRBJ2-3; possible D gene TRBD2, 6 bases. V lost 4 bases to trimming and J lost 0 bases, with 8 bases between them. Germline V gene lookup returns CDR1 ENHRY and CDR2 SYGVKD. The CDR3 runs 14 residues. The CDR3 nucleotides are TGTGCCATCAGTGGGGAGGATAGCACAGATACGCAGTATTTT. It specifies CAISGEDSTDTQYF.

The chain joins TRBV12-5 to TRBJ1-5, with D possibly TRBD1 on 5 matching bases. Per germline, CDR1 LGHNT and CDR2 FRNRAP. The CDR3 contains 13 residues. V shed 1 base and J shed 6 bases, with 7 bases lying between them. This CDR3 is CASGLEGIQPQHF. The CDR3 bases are TGTGCTAGTGGTTTGGAGGGGATTCAGCCCCAGCATTTT.